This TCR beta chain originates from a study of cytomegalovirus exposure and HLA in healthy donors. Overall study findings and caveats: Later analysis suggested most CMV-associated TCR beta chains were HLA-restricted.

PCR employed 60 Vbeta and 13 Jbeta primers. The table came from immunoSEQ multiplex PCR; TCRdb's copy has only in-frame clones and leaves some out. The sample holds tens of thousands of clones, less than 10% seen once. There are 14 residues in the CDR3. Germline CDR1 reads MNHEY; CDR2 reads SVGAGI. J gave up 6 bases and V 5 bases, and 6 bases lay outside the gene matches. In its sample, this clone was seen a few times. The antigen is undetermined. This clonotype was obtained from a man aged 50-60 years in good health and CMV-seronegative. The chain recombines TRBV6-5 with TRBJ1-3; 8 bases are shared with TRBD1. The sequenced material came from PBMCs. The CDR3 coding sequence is TGTGCCAGCAGTCTAAACAGGGGGGCAAACACCATATATTTT. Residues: CASSLNRGANTIYF.